This record covers a single T cell receptor beta chain. The authors' processing: Estimation of nucleated cell counts relied on the amplification of reference gene primers. Libraries were prepared by immunoSEQ multiplex PCR; TCRdb keeps only in-frame clonotypes and omits some of them. Clone size and the V and J calls come from that table; the DNA yielded D and trimming. Among 310,000 or so clones listed, approximately 90% were seen once. The CDR3 runs to 17 residues. Germline V lookup: CDR1 LGHDT, CDR2 YNNKEL (reference sequence). V shed 3 bases and J 2 bases; nucleotides not matched to a gene: 10. The data stem from a study of blood T cell repertoires in COVID-19.

V usage is TRBV3-1 (or the pseudogene TRBV3-2) and J usage is TRBJ1-2; the match to TRBD1 covers 9 bases. The receptor was derived from a woman aged 25 to 39 with COVID-19, enrolled during active disease. The sequencing sample was made of peripheral blood. The CDR3 coding sequence is TGTGCCAGCAGCCATAATTCGGGACAGGGCAGAAACTATGGCTACACCTTC. As protein: CASSHNSGQGRNYGYTF.